Sequencing of this T cell receptor beta chain was carried out in a study of blood T cells in healthy people across ages. Overall study context: Capture by template switching was about one barcoded beta molecule per two T cells.

Comment on this clonotype: The antigen remains undetermined.

The study's findings and limits: Significant beta diversity loss was already apparent by age roughly 43, declining roughly linearly. Conclusively comparing naive with antigen-experienced cells was impossible with unsorted PBMCs.

V dropped 6 bases and J dropped 9 bases, with 12 bases sitting between them. The CDR3 covers 12 residues. Each of the donors had approximately 10 milliliters of peripheral blood drawn into EDTA-treated Vacutainer tubes. Primed by a sample-barcoded 5' primer and a J-beta primer mix, a second PCR proceeded for about 6 to 12 cycles. MiXCR, run by TCRdb on the 5' RACE reads, gives a single entry per CDR3 protein. Here the sample spans 700,000 to 950,000 distinct CDR3 sequences, over 45% being singletons. The source of this sequence is a man aged 25 to 40 in good health. The chain combines TRBV12-3 or TRBV12-4 with TRBJ2-4, with D possibly called TRBD1 or TRBD2 (5 bases each). The sequencing sample was made of blood. The CDR3 here is CASSRGPGIQYF. CDR3 in DNA: TGTGCCAGCAGCCGGGGACCGGGCATTCAGTACTTC.